The 31 T cell receptor beta chains presented below share a single source sample, sequenced in a study of T cell changes during pregnancy in multiple sclerosis. Produced via immunoSEQ multiplex PCR; TCRdb's table is partial and in-frame only. The data hold approximately 60,000 clones, with 87% observed a single time. The specimen was peripheral blood from another person, used as feeder cells. These TCRs come from a human donor whose cells served as feeder cells for cultures in a pregnancy study.

The chain joins TRBV20-1 to TRBJ2-7; D gene unclear. V lost 4 bases and J 6 bases, leaving 10 bases between the germline ends. Germline lookup yields CDR1 DFQATT and CDR2 SNEGSKA (reference sequence). This CDR3 region has 11 residues. The CDR3 region has the DNA TGCAGTGCTATCCTCCCTCCCGAGCAGTACTTC. Translated, it gives CSAILPPEQYF.

This chain uses TRBV14 with TRBJ2-7; D ambiguous. Looked up from germline, CDR1 is SGHDN and CDR2 is FVKESK. The CDR3 contains 13 residues. Trimming cost V 4 bases and J 5 bases, with 12 bases left between them. In DNA, the CDR3 is TGTGCCAGCAGCCCGTTCAATAGGGACGAGCAGTACTTC. Translation: CASSPFNRDEQYF.

The V gene is TRBV27, the J gene TRBJ1-1; D is unresolved. V was clipped by 1 base and J by 8 bases, with 8 bases between them. The CDR3 runs to 12 residues. Germline values: CDR1 MNHEY, CDR2 SMNVEV (reference sequence). CDR3 DNA sequence: TGTGCCAGCAGTTTATTTGATGGGGAAGCTTTCTTT. It translates to CASSLFDGEAFF.

The gene calls are TRBV2 and TRBJ2-1; D is ambiguous. This CDR3 has 14 residues. Between the trimmed V and J ends, which lost 6 bases and 0 bases, there was a span of 9 bases. Germline V gene sequence: CDR1 SNHLY, CDR2 FYNNEI. CDR3 DNA sequence: TGTGCCAGCAGCGCAGTCTCCTCCTACAATGAGCAGTTCTTC. This codes for CASSAVSSYNEQFF.

V and J are TRBV7-6 and TRBJ2-2; 10 nucleotides match TRBD1. V shed 4 bases and J 6 bases; nucleotides not matched to a gene: 2. The germline V gene encodes CDR1 SGHVS and CDR2 FNYEAQ. CDR3 length: 14 amino acids. DNA of the CDR3: TGTGCCAGCAGCTCCGGGACAGGGGCCGGGGAGCTGTTTTTT. It yields the protein CASSSGTGAGELFF.

This chain links TRBV29-1 with TRBJ1-3; 7 nucleotides match TRBD1. Germline V gene sequence: CDR1 SQVTM, CDR2 ANQGSEA. This CDR3 is built from 12 residues. V lost 6 bases, J lost 4 bases, and 3 bases stayed unmatched. The CDR3 DNA follows: TGCAGCGTGACAGGGCGGGGAAACACCATATATTTT. It translates to CSVTGRGNTIYF.

The chain is built from TRBV27 and TRBJ2-7; D gene uncertain. The CDR3 is 14 residues long. Trimming removed 3 bases at V and 0 bases at J, with 9 bases between. Germline lookup yields CDR1 MNHEY and CDR2 SMNVEV (reference sequence). As DNA, the CDR3 is TGTGCCAGCAGTTTTGTGGGTAGCTCCTACGAGCAGTACTTC. Protein sequence: CASSFVGSSYEQYF.

V is TRBV9 and J is TRBJ2-3; D ambiguous. V gave up 9 bases and J gave up 2 bases, with 13 bases separating them. The CDR3 spans 13 residues. Germline loops: CDR1 SGDLS, CDR2 YYNGEE. CDR3 sequence: CATSKGNTDTQYF. The CDR3 coding sequence is TGTGCCACCTCAAAGGGTAACACAGATACGCAGTATTTT. Looking up the rest from reference TRBV9 and TRBJ2-3 gives the full variable domain: DSGVTQTPKHLITATGQRVTLRCSPRSGDLSVYWYQQSLDQGLQFLIQYYNGEERAKGNILERFSAQQFPDLHSELNLSSLELGDSALYFCATSKGNTDTQYFGPGTRLTVL.

The chain joins TRBV30 to TRBJ1-2, with D possibly being TRBD1 (5 bases). The CDR3 runs 15 residues. Germline V lookup: CDR1 GTSNPN, CDR2 SVGIG (reference sequence). The V end lost 2 bases, the J end lost 4 bases, and 17 bases lay between the germline ends. The CDR3 reads CAWSPSTARSYGYTF. CDR3 in DNA: TGTGCCTGGAGTCCTTCGACAGCGCGATCCTATGGCTACACCTTC.

This chain uses TRBV5-8 with TRBJ2-4; a weak D match, TRBD1 (6 bases). The CDR3 extends over 14 amino acids. CDR1 SGHTS and CDR2 YDEGEE come from the germline V gene. Trimming stripped 1 base from V and 1 base from J, with 6 bases between. Here the CDR3 DNA reads TGTGCCAGCAGCTTGAGGGGGGCCAAAAACATTCAGTACTTC. It codes for CASSLRGAKNIQYF.

The V and J genes are TRBV2 and TRBJ1-2, with 7 bases matching TRBD1. The V gene's germline CDR1 is SNHLY and CDR2 FYNNEI. V was pared by 7 bases and J by 4 bases, with 6 bases of the junction left unmatched. This CDR3 is 13 amino acids long. The CDR3 loop is CASTLQGTYGYTF. The CDR3 DNA is TGTGCCAGCACCCTACAGGGGACCTATGGCTACACCTTC.

V usage is TRBV2 and J usage is TRBJ1-3; 9 bases are shared with TRBD1. The CDR3 runs to 15 residues. V lost 4 bases and J lost 4; bases outside the gene matches: 5. The germline gives CDR1 SNHLY, CDR2 FYNNEI. In nucleotides, the CDR3 is TGTGCCAGCAGTGGGTCTACAGGGGGCGGAAACACCATATATTTT. It translates to CASSGSTGGGNTIYF.

V is TRBV7-9 and J is TRBJ2-1, with D possibly being TRBD1 (5 bases). The V gene lost 4 bases and the J gene lost 0 bases, with 10 bases spanning the gap. The CDR3 spans 15 residues. The germline CDR1 and CDR2 sequences are SEHNR and FQNEAQ (reference sequence). In nucleotides, the CDR3 is TGTGCCAGCAGCTCCACAGGTGCCTCCTACAATGAGCAGTTCTTC. It yields the protein CASSSTGASYNEQFF.

This clone was seen only once. One end of the junction varies from germline; a read error may be responsible. The rearrangement joins TRBV7-9 to TRBJ1-1, with no clear D. The length of the CDR3 is 13 residues. Germline V gene sequence: CDR1 SEHNR, CDR2 FQNEAQ (reference sequence). This CDR3 reads CASREGWNIEAFF. The CDR3 nucleotides are TGTGCCAGCCGGGAAGGGTGGAACATTGAAGCTTTCTTT.

V and J are TRBV5-1 and TRBJ2-7; weak D call: TRBD1 (5 bases). This CDR3 is built from 19 residues. Germline values: CDR1 SGHRS, CDR2 YFSETQ. V lost 3 bases, J lost 1 base, and 26 bases lay in between. The DNA of the CDR3 is TGCGCCAGCAGCTCCCCCCTTTTTCCAGGGCTAAACCTTTCCTACGAGCAGTACTTC. It translates to CASSSPLFPGLNLSYEQYF. The whole variable domain, filled in from reference TRBV5-1 and TRBJ2-7, reads KAGVTQTPRYLIKTRGQQVTLSCSPISGHRSVSWYQQTPGQGLQFLFEYFSETQRNKGNFPGRFSGRQFSNSRSEMNVSTLELGDSALYLCASSSPLFPGLNLSYEQYFGPGTRLTVT.

For the CDR3, the DNA is TGTGCCAGCAGCGTGACAGGGGAGGTGATATCCTATAATTCACCCCTCCACTTT. Translation gives CASSVTGEVISYNSPLHF. The genes are TRBV9 and TRBJ1-6, with 8 bases aligning to TRBD1. Germline V gives CDR1 SGDLS, CDR2 YYNGEE. CDR3 length equals 18 residues. J was trimmed by 1 base and V by 2 bases; bases with no gene match: 8.

The V call is TRBV29-1, the J call TRBJ2-1, with 8 bases matching TRBD2. The length of the CDR3 is 17 residues. After removal of 7 bases from V and 2 bases from J, the junction contained 16 bases not matched to a gene. CDR1 and CDR2 from the germline V gene are SQVTM and ANQGSEA. For the CDR3, the DNA is TGCAGCGCCTCAGCGGGGGTAGGGGAGAGGCCCTACAATGAGCAGTTCTTC. Its translation: CSASAGVGERPYNEQFF.

The chain recombines TRBV6-1 with TRBJ2-6; D gene uncertain. Germline V gene data show CDR1 as MNHNS and CDR2 as SASEGT. Trimming cost V 0 bases and J 5 bases, with 11 bases left between them. The CDR3 loop spans 16 amino acids. CDR3 loop: CASSEAGSRRANVLTF. For the CDR3, the DNA is TGTGCCAGCAGTGAAGCTGGAAGTCGGAGGGCCAACGTCCTGACTTTC.

The chain is built from TRBV5-1 and TRBJ1-2, with unresolved D. Germline CDR1 reads SGHRS; CDR2 reads YFSETQ. This CDR3 is 15 amino acids long. The V gene lost 2 bases and the J gene lost 7 bases, with 18 bases spanning the gap. In nucleotides, the CDR3 is TGCGCCAGCAGCTTTAGTGCTTGGAACGGCGGTGGCTACACCTTC. Its translation is CASSFSAWNGGGYTF.

This clone appeared once. The J gene is TRBJ2-7, the V gene TRBV6-1, with 7 bases aligning to TRBD1. Per the germline V gene, CDR1 is MNHNS and CDR2 is SASEGT. This CDR3 is 14 amino acids long. V lost 5 bases, J lost 0 bases, and 4 bases stayed unmatched. DNA for the CDR3: TGTGCCAGCAGTTGGACAGGCAGCTCCTACGAGCAGTACTTC. Residues: CASSWTGSSYEQYF.

This rearrangement joins TRBV29-1 to TRBJ2-5, with 10 bases aligning to TRBD1. Germline V gene data show CDR1 as SQVTM and CDR2 as ANQGSEA. This CDR3 comprises 15 residues. The ends lost 5 bases at V and 2 bases at J; junction bases unmatched: 8. CDR3 DNA: TGCAGCGTTCATGGACAGGGGGGTTGGCAAGAGACCCAGTACTTC. This codes for CSVHGQGGWQETQYF.

Note on this clone: Other DNA variants within this sample encode the same CDR3. This rearrangement joins TRBV5-1 to TRBJ2-3, with D possibly matching TRBD2 (6 bases). The CDR3 is 13 residues long. Germline CDR1 reads SGHRS; CDR2 reads YFSETQ. The V and J ends lost 4 bases and 1 base respectively, with 7 bases between them. The CDR3 here is CASSTGGTDTQYF. The CDR3 bases are TGCGCCAGCAGCACGGGGGGCACAGATACGCAGTATTTT.

The V call is TRBV28, the J call TRBJ2-1; 10 nucleotides match TRBD1. The germline V gene encodes CDR1 MDHEN and CDR2 SYDVKM. The length of the CDR3 is 17 residues. The V and J ends lost 4 bases and 1 base, in that order; junction bases with no gene match: 7. CDR3 amino acids: CASSSGTGAYSYNEQFF. CDR3 nucleotides: TGTGCCAGCAGTTCCGGGACAGGGGCGTATTCCTACAATGAGCAGTTCTTC.

The chain employs TRBV15 and TRBJ2-1; possible D gene TRBD1, 6 bases. The germline CDR1 and CDR2 sequences are LNHNV and YYDKDF (reference sequence). CDR3 length equals 14 residues. Trimming cost V 6 bases and J 3 bases, with 12 bases left between them. The DNA for the CDR3 is TGTGCCACCAGTATCCGGGACATCTACAATGAGCAGTTCTTC. It codes for CATSIRDIYNEQFF.

The CDR3 sequence: CASSGRTHYGYTF. For the CDR3, the DNA is TGTGCCAGCAGCGGACGGACGCACTATGGCTACACCTTC. V usage is TRBV7-8 and J usage is TRBJ1-2; D ambiguous. Germline CDR1 and CDR2: SGHVS and FQNEAQ. V was shortened by 5 bases and J by 3 bases, with 10 bases between the two germline ends. This CDR3 has 13 amino acids.

This clone came up once. The CDR3 loop reads CASSQGASRETQYF. The CDR3 DNA reads TGTGCCAGCAGCCAAGGAGCTAGTCGGGAGACCCAGTACTTC. The V call is TRBV4-2, the J call TRBJ2-5, with unresolved D. Trimming removed 1 base at V and 5 bases at J, with 11 bases between. The CDR3 totals 14 residues. CDR1 and CDR2 from the germline V gene are LGHNA and YNFKEQ.

The chain couples TRBV6-5 to TRBJ1-1; D is perhaps TRBD1 (6 bases). The CDR3 spans 14 residues. The V end lost 7 bases, the J end lost 3 bases, and 15 bases lay between the germline ends. The V gene's germline CDR1 is MNHEY and CDR2 SVGAGI. CDR3 in amino acids: CASTPGGAYTEAFF. The CDR3 nucleotides are TGTGCCAGCACCCCGGGGGGGGCGTACACTGAAGCTTTCTTT.

The V gene is TRBV25-1, the J gene TRBJ2-3; 8 bases are shared with TRBD1. Germline trimming cut 9 bases from V and 1 base from J; bases unmatched to any gene: 6. Germline V lookup: CDR1 MGHDK, CDR2 SYGVNS. There are 14 residues in the CDR3. CDR3 amino acids: CASLPGGGTDTQYF. The CDR3 DNA follows: TGTGCCAGTCTACCAGGGGGCGGCACAGATACGCAGTATTTT.

The chain couples TRBV30 to TRBJ2-5, with 10 bases matching TRBD2. Trimming removed 3 bases from V and 3 bases from J; junction bases left unmatched: 16. The germline V gene encodes CDR1 GTSNPN and CDR2 SVGIG (reference sequence). This CDR3 contains 18 residues. The CDR3 region is CAWRTSSGGALWEETQYF. CDR3 bases: TGTGCCTGGAGGACCTCGAGCGGGGGGGCTTTGTGGGAAGAGACCCAGTACTTC.

The V gene is TRBV9, the J gene TRBJ1-2; D unresolved. Per the germline V gene, CDR1 is SGDLS and CDR2 is YYNGEE. V lost 0 bases to trimming and J lost 3 bases, with 12 bases between them. The CDR3 totals 15 residues. CDR3 DNA sequence: TGTGCCAGCAGCGTAGACCGGACCGGTCACTATGGCTACACCTTC. This encodes CASSVDRTGHYGYTF.

The chain has TRBV5-1 and TRBJ2-7; 11 bases map to TRBD2. The CDR3 spans 16 residues. The V segment lost 0 bases and the J segment 3 bases; nucleotides outside the gene matches: 5. Germline V gene sequence: CDR1 SGHRS, CDR2 YFSETQ. The CDR3 spells CASSLGGTSGLYEQYF. The CDR3 DNA sequence: TGCGCCAGCAGCTTGGGCGGGACTAGCGGACTCTACGAGCAGTACTTC. Using reference TRBV5-1 and TRBJ2-7 for the parts outside the CDR3, the full variable domain is KAGVTQTPRYLIKTRGQQVTLSCSPISGHRSVSWYQQTPGQGLQFLFEYFSETQRNKGNFPGRFSGRQFSNSRSEMNVSTLELGDSALYLCASSLGGTSGLYEQYFGPGTRLTVT.